The sequence of this TCR beta chain was determined in a study of T-cell reconstitution after alpha-beta-depleted transplantation in children. Preparation of the TCRbeta library used unique molecular identifiers. Via MiXCR, TCRdb re-called the PCR reads, giving one row per CDR3 protein. The data contain about 500,000 distinct CDR3 sequences, about an eighth of them seen just once; the ten biggest clones take up approximately 14%. This clonotype showed up just once. Germline-derived CDR1 and CDR2 are SEHNR and FQNEAQ (reference sequence). The CDR3 contains 15 residues. Trimming took 2 bases from V and 7 from J, leaving 15 bases between them.

The sequenced sample was PBMCs, mostly from graft donor cells, obtained 180 days after TCRalphabeta/CD19-depleted stem cell transplant. The clonotype was recovered from a female patient aged 2-10 years who had a stem cell transplant for aplastic anemia, so the T cells may come from the graft donor. The rearrangement links TRBV7-9 to TRBJ2-1, with a possible D match to TRBD1 (5 bases). The CDR3 bases are TGTGCCAGCAGCTTAAATCGGGCAGGGTTGAATGAGCAGTTCTTC. As protein: CASSLNRAGLNEQFF.